The rows below give T cell receptor beta chains drawn from one sample of a study of blood T cell repertoires in COVID-19. Clones were sequenced by immunoSEQ multiplex PCR, and TCRdb holds only the in-frame ones, with some missing. The data contain roughly 130,000 clones, 70% to 90% of them singletons. The specimen sequenced was PBMCs or T cells enriched from blood (not recorded which). These receptors came from a woman in her forties or fifties with acute COVID-19. Both conserved end residues are part of each CDR3. Each record gives: J gene, D gene, V gene, CDR3 protein. A D gene is named only where the DNA matches it firmly.

J gene: TRBJ1-5
D gene: TRBD1
V gene: TRBV5-5
CDR3 protein: CASRPGGERSNQPQHF

J gene: TRBJ1-2
D gene: TRBD1
V gene: TRBV7-3
CDR3 protein: CASSSRTGEGYTF

J gene: TRBJ1-6
D gene: TRBD1
V gene: TRBV30
CDR3 protein: CASHGQGTSYNSPLHF

J gene: TRBJ2-5
D gene: TRBD2
V gene: TRBV24-1
CDR3 protein: CATSDPGLAEGKTQYF

J gene: TRBJ2-1
D gene: TRBD2
V gene: TRBV27
CDR3 protein: CASSYTSESYNEQFF

J gene: TRBJ2-1
D gene: TRBD2
V gene: TRBV7-6
CDR3 protein: CASSLLAGVYNEQFF

J gene: TRBJ2-7
D gene: .
V gene: TRBV5-4
CDR3 protein: CASSLGGVYEQYF

J gene: TRBJ2-3
D gene: .
V gene: TRBV4-1
CDR3 protein: CASSQQQGPDTQYF

J gene: TRBJ2-2
D gene: .
V gene: TRBV5-1
CDR3 protein: CASSLTDTGELFF

J gene: TRBJ2-7
D gene: .
V gene: TRBV21-1
CDR3 protein: CASSARGLAGESSYEQYF

J gene: TRBJ2-7
D gene: TRBD2
V gene: TRBV12-5
CDR3 protein: CASGSWWTSGSGEQYF

J gene: TRBJ2-1
D gene: TRBD2
V gene: TRBV4-3
CDR3 protein: CASSRGLAGIYNEQFF

J gene: TRBJ2-1
D gene: .
V gene: TRBV2
CDR3 protein: CASSEVILEQFF

J gene: TRBJ1-1
D gene: TRBD1
V gene: TRBV7-3
CDR3 protein: CASSSSPGTGATEAFF

J gene: TRBJ1-4
D gene: .
V gene: TRBV30
CDR3 protein: CAWSVIGGANEKLFF

J gene: TRBJ2-5
D gene: .
V gene: TRBV28
CDR3 protein: CASSQTGIRETQYF

J gene: TRBJ1-5
D gene: .
V gene: TRBV24-1
CDR3 protein: CATSDSGQPQHF

J gene: TRBJ2-3
D gene: TRBD2
V gene: TRBV7-9
CDR3 protein: CASTLGSSGSLTADTQYF

J gene: TRBJ1-2
D gene: TRBD1
V gene: TRBV5-1
CDR3 protein: CASSEDGQAGYTF

J gene: TRBJ2-7
D gene: .
V gene: TRBV19
CDR3 protein: CASSSTFRGGYEQYF

J gene: TRBJ1-2
D gene: .
V gene: TRBV27
CDR3 protein: CASKKGEVTTGYTF

J gene: TRBJ2-1
D gene: TRBD2
V gene: TRBV29-1
CDR3 protein: CSVEGTSGSGSYNEQFF

J gene: TRBJ2-2
D gene: .
V gene: TRBV6-4
CDR3 protein: CASSAQGPANTGELFF

J gene: TRBJ1-1
D gene: TRBD1
V gene: TRBV3-1/TRBV3-2
CDR3 protein: CASSQKSSTGLPEAFF

J gene: TRBJ2-1
D gene: TRBD1
V gene: TRBV2
CDR3 protein: CASSEGTGAYNEQFF

J gene: TRBJ1-4
D gene: .
V gene: TRBV29-1
CDR3 protein: CSGRAGGGTNEKLFF

J gene: TRBJ2-5
D gene: .
V gene: TRBV7-9
CDR3 protein: CASSTGTAGETQYF

J gene: TRBJ1-6
D gene: .
V gene: TRBV5-1
CDR3 protein: CASSLGYGGGNSPLHF

J gene: TRBJ2-3
D gene: TRBD2
V gene: TRBV12-3/TRBV12-4
CDR3 protein: CASMGGTDTQYF

J gene: TRBJ2-7
D gene: .
V gene: TRBV7-9
CDR3 protein: CASSPTGTYTPYEQYF

J gene: TRBJ2-7
D gene: TRBD1
V gene: TRBV5-1
CDR3 protein: CASSSRTGGVEQYF

J gene: TRBJ2-2
D gene: TRBD1
V gene: TRBV9
CDR3 protein: CASSGQGNTGELFF

J gene: TRBJ2-1
D gene: .
V gene: TRBV29-1
CDR3 protein: CSAGTGSSYNEQFF

J gene: TRBJ2-3
D gene: .
V gene: TRBV7-9
CDR3 protein: CATPGNRADTQYF

J gene: TRBJ1-5
D gene: .
V gene: TRBV7-9
CDR3 protein: CASQREPGAGSNQPQHF

J gene: TRBJ2-3
D gene: TRBD2
V gene: TRBV11-3
CDR3 protein: CASSSLGLAGTDTQYF

J gene: TRBJ1-1
D gene: TRBD1
V gene: TRBV6-5
CDR3 protein: CASRSRQGALEAFF

J gene: TRBJ2-7
D gene: .
V gene: TRBV12-5
CDR3 protein: CASGLSPYEQYF

J gene: TRBJ1-1
D gene: TRBD1
V gene: TRBV11-2
CDR3 protein: CASRVRTGPNTEAFF

J gene: TRBJ1-1
D gene: .
V gene: TRBV4-3
CDR3 protein: CASSQDSQGITEAFF

J gene: TRBJ2-3
D gene: TRBD2
V gene: TRBV12-5
CDR3 protein: CACGTSGTSTDTQYF

J gene: TRBJ1-6
D gene: .
V gene: TRBV23-1
CDR3 protein: CASSQSRIMGAGECYSPLHF

J gene: TRBJ1-4
D gene: .
V gene: TRBV27
CDR3 protein: CASSPSRWAEKLFF

J gene: TRBJ2-3
D gene: .
V gene: TRBV19
CDR3 protein: CASSLLGTQYF

J gene: TRBJ2-7
D gene: TRBD1
V gene: TRBV28
CDR3 protein: CASSPHRGLNYEQYF